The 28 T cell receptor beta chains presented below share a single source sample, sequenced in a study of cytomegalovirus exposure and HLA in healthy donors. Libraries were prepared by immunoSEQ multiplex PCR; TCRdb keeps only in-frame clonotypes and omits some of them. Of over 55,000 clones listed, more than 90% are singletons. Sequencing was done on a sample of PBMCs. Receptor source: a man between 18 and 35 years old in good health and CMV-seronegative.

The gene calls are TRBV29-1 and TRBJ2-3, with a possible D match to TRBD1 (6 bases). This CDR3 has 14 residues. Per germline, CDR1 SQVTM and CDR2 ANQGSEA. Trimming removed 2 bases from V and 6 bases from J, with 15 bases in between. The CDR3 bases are TGCAGCGTTGAACTGGGGGCAGTTTCGGATACGCAGTATTTT. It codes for CSVELGAVSDTQYF.

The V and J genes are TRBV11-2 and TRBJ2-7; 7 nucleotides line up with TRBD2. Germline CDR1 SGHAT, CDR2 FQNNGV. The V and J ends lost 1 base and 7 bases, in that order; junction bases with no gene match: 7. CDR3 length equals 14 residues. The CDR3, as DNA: TGTGCCAGCAGCTTAGTCGGATGGGGGGGGGAGCAGTACTTC. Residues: CASSLVGWGGEQYF.

The chain's CDR3 is CATSRDVSGVNTGELFF. In nucleotides, the CDR3 is TGTGCCACCAGCAGAGATGTAAGCGGGGTGAACACCGGGGAGCTGTTTTTT. The rearrangement joins TRBV15 to TRBJ2-2; TRBD2 agrees at 7 bases. Losses at the gene ends were 0 bases for V and 1 base for J; bases not matched to a gene: 5. The CDR3 runs 17 residues. Germline V lookup: CDR1 LNHNV, CDR2 YYDKDF (reference sequence).

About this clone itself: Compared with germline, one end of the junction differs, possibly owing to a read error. The CDR3 here is CASSLGKGRSGF. As DNA, the CDR3 is TGTGCCAGCAGCTTAGGGAAAGGCAGGTCCGGTTTT. The V and J genes are TRBV13 and TRBJ2-3; D unclear. This CDR3 comprises 12 residues. CDR1 and CDR2 (germline): PRHDT, FYEKMQ (reference sequence).

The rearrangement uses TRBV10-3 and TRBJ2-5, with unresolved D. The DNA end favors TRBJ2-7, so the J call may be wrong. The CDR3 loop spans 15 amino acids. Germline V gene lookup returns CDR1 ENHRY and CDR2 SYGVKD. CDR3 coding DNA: TGTGCCATCAGTGATCTGTCCCAATCATACTACGAGCAGTACTTC. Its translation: CAISDLSQSYYEQYF.

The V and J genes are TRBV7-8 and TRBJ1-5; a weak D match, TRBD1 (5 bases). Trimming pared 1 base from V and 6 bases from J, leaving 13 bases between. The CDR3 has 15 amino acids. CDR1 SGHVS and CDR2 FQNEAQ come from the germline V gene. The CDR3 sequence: CASSLVVGGSQPQHF. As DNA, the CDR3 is TGTGCCAGCAGCTTAGTGGTGGGGGGATCTCAGCCCCAGCATTTT. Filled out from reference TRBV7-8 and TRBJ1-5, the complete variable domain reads GAGVSQSPRYKVAKRGQDVALRCDPISGHVSLFWYQQALGQGPEFLTYFQNEAQLDKSGLPSDRFFAERPEGSVSTLKIQRTQQEDSAVYLCASSLVVGGSQPQHFGDGTRLSIL.

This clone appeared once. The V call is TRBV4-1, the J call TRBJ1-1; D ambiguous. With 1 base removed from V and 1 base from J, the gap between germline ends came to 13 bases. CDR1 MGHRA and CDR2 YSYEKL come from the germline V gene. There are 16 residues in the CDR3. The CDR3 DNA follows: TGCGCCAGCAGCCAAGGGAGGGTATATGGGAACACTGAAGCTTTCTTT. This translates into CASSQGRVYGNTEAFF.

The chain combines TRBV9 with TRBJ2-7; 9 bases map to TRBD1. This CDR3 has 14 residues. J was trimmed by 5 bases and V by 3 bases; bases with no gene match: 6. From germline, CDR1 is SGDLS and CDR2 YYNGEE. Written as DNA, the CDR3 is TGTGCCAGCAGCGCACGGGACAGGGCCCACGAGCAGTACTTC. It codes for CASSARDRAHEQYF.

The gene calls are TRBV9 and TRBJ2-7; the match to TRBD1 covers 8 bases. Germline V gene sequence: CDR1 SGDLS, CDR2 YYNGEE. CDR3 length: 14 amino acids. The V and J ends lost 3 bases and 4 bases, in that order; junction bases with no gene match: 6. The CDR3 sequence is CASSGPGGGYEQYF. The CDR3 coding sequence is TGTGCCAGCAGCGGCCCAGGGGGCGGGTACGAGCAGTACTTC.

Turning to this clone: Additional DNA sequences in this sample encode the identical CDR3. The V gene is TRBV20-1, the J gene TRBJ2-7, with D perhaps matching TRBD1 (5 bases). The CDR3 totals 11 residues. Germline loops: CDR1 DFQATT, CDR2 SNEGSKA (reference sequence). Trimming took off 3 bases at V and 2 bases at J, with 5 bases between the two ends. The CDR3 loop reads CSARTAYEQYF. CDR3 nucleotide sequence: TGCAGTGCTAGGACAGCCTACGAGCAGTACTTC.

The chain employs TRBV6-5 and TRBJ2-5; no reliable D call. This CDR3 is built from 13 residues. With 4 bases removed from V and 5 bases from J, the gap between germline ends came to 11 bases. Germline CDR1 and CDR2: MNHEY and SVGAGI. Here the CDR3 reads CASSLFLRETQYF. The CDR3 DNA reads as TGTGCCAGCAGTTTGTTCTTGAGGGAGACCCAGTACTTC.

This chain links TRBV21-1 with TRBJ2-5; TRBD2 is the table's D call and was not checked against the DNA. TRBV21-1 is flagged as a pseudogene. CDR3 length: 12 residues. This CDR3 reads CASTAGGETQYF. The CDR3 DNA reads TGTGCCAGCACAGCGGGAGGTGAGACCCAGTACTTC.

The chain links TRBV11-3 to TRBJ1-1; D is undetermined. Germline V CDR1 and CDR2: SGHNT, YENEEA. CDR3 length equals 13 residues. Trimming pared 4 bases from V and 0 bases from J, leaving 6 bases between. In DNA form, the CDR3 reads TGTGCCAGCAGCTCTCAGATGAACACTGAAGCTTTCTTT. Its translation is CASSSQMNTEAFF.

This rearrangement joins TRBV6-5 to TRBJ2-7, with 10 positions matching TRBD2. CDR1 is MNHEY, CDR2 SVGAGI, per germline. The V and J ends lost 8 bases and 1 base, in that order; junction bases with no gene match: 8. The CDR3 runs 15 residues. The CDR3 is CASGILAGGSYEQYF. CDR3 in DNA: TGTGCCAGCGGGATTTTAGCGGGAGGATCCTACGAGCAGTACTTC.

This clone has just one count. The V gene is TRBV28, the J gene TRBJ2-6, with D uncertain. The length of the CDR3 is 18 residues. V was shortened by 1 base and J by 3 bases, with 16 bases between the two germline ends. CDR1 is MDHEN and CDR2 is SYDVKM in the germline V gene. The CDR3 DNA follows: TGTGCCAGCAGTTTATTGGGCCCAGGCGTTTTTGGGGCCAACGTCCTGACTTTC. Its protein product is CASSLLGPGVFGANVLTF.

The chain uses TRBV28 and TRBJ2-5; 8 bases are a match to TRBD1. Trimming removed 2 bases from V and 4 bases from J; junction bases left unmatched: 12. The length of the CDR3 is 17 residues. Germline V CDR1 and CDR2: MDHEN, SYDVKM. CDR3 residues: CASSLTGQGADRETQYF. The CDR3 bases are TGTGCCAGCAGTTTAACCGGTCAGGGGGCGGATAGAGAGACCCAGTACTTC.

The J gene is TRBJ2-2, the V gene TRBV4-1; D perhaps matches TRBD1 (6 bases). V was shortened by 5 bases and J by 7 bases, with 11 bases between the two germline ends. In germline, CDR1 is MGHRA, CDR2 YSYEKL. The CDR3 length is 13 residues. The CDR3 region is CASSAGAGGELFF. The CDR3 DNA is TGCGCCAGCAGCGCAGGGGCGGGCGGGGAGCTGTTTTTT.

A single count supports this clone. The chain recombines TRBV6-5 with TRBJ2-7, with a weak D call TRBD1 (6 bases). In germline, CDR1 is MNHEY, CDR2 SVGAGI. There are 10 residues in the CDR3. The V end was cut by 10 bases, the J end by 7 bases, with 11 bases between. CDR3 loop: CATSQGEQYF. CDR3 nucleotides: TGTGCCACCTCCCAGGGGGAGCAGTACTTC.

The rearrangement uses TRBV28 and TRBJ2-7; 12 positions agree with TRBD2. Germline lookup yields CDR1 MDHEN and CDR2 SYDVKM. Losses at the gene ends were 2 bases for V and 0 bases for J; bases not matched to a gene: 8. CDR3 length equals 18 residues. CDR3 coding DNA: TGTGCCAGCAGTTTAGGACTAGCGGGAACCAGGAGCTCCTACGAGCAGTACTTC. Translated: CASSLGLAGTRSSYEQYF.

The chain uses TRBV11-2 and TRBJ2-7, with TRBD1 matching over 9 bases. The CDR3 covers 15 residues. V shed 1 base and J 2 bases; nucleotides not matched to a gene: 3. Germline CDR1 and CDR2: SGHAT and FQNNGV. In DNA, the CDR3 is TGTGCCAGCAGCTTAGGGACAGGGGAAACCTACGAGCAGTACTTC. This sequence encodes CASSLGTGETYEQYF.

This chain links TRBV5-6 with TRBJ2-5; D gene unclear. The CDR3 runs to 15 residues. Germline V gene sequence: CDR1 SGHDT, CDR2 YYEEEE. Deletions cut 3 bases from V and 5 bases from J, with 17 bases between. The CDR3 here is CASSSTMLEWETQYF. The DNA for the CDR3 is TGTGCCAGCAGCTCCACAATGCTAGAGTGGGAGACCCAGTACTTC.

The CDR3 reads CASSIIFGGSSYNEQFF. The CDR3 DNA reads as TGTGCCAGCAGTATTATCTTCGGGGGTAGTTCCTACAATGAGCAGTTCTTC. The V gene is TRBV28, the J gene TRBJ2-1; a possible D gene is TRBD2 (6 bases). Trimming removed 5 bases from V and 1 base from J, with 18 bases in between. Per germline, CDR1 MDHEN and CDR2 SYDVKM. This CDR3 spans 17 amino acids.

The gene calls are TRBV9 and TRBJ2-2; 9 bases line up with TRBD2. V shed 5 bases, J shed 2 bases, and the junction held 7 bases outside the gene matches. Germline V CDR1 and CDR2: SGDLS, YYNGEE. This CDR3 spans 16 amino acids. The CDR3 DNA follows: TGTGCCAGCAGTGGTAGCGGGGGTGAAAACACCGGGGAGCTGTTTTTT. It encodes CASSGSGGENTGELFF.

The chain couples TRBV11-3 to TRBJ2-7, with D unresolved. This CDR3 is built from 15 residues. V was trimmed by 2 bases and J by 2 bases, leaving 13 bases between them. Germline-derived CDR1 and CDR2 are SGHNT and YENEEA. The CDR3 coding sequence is TGTGCCAGCAGCTTACTGAGACACACAACCTACGAGCAGTACTTC. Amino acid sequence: CASSLLRHTTYEQYF.

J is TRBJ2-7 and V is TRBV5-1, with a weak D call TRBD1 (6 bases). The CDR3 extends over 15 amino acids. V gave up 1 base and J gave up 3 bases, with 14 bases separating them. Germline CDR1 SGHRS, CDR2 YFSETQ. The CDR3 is CASSLISEQGYEQYF. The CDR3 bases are TGCGCCAGCAGCTTGATATCTGAACAGGGCTACGAGCAGTACTTC.

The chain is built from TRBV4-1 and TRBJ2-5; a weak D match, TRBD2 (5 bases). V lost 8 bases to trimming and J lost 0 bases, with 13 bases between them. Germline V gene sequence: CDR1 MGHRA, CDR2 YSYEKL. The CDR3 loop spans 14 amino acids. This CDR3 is CASGRFGYQETQYF. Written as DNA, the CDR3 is TGCGCCAGCGGGAGATTCGGGTACCAAGAGACCCAGTACTTC.

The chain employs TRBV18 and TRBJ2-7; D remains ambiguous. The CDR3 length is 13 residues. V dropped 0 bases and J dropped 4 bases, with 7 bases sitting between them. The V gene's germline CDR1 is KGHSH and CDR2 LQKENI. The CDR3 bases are TGTGCCAGCTCACCACCGACTGGGTACGAGCAGTACTTC. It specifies CASSPPTGYEQYF.

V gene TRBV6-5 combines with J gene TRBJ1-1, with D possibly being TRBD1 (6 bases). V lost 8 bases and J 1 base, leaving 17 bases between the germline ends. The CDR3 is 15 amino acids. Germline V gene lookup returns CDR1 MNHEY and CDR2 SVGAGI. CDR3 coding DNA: TGTGCCAGCCGGCAATGGGGAGGGGGGAACACTGAAGCTTTCTTT. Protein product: CASRQWGGGNTEAFF.